This TCR beta chain was profiled in a study of shared clonotypes between healthy human individuals. Findings and limits, study-wide: Memory subsets generally showed smaller estimated richness than naive subsets did.

From CD4+ cells came CD45RA+ naive and CD45RA-negative memory subsets. This CDR3 spans 15 amino acids. Germline V gene lookup returns CDR1 SGHRS and CDR2 YFSETQ. V was cut by 0 bases and J by 3 bases, with 12 bases left in between. The table lists this clone with a count of one. Its specificity is not known. When replicate PCRs were run on sorted subsets, they used 200 ng DNA, 30,000 to 35,000 T cell genomes. Repertoires were generated with immunoSEQ multiplex PCR, while TCRdb's copy carries only in-frame clones and drops some. The repertoire consists of some 1.1 million clones, with approximately 75% occurring once and the leading ten covering 0.7% to 0.95%.

Sequenced: memory CD4+ T cells from PBMCs. Described subset: CD45RA-negative fraction. The receptor comes from a man aged 18-30 years in good health. Some clones in this sample may be carry-over from other donors' samples. J is TRBJ1-2 and V is TRBV5-1; no reliable D call. CDR3 protein: CASSLGNSPDYGYTF. CDR3 DNA: TGCGCCAGCAGCTTGGGGAACAGTCCGGACTATGGCTACACCTTC.